One sample yielded the 8 T cell receptor beta chains listed below, sequenced in a study of shared clonotypes between healthy human individuals. Sequenced by immunoSEQ multiplex PCR; TCRdb stores in-frame clones only, minus some. This sample carries about 1 million clones, about 76% of them seen once, and the ten largest clones take roughly 1.4%. Specimen: memory CD4+ T cells sorted from blood. Sample subset: CD45RA-negative fraction. The receptors derive from a man between 18 and 29 years old in good health.

Notes on this clone: The sample carries other DNA sequences with the same CDR3. CDR3 region: CSASPGYEQYF. The CDR3 region has the DNA TGCAGTGCTAGCCCCGGGTACGAGCAGTACTTC. V and J are TRBV20-1 and TRBJ2-7; D gene uncertain. Germline V gene sequence: CDR1 DFQATT, CDR2 SNEGSKA (reference sequence). V was cut by 3 bases and J by 4 bases, with 7 bases left in between. The CDR3 contains 11 residues.

This chain connects TRBV7-9 to TRBJ2-7; 7 nucleotides align to TRBD1. Germline CDR1 and CDR2: SEHNR and FQNEAQ (reference sequence). Trimming removed 1 base from V and 5 bases from J; junction bases left unmatched: 8. This CDR3 is built from 15 residues. CDR3 bases: TGTGCCAGCAGCTTAGGTGAAGGGGGCTTGGACGAGCAGTACTTC. The encoded protein is CASSLGEGGLDEQYF.

In the case of this clone: The same CDR3 is also encoded by other DNA sequences in this sample. The V gene is TRBV18, the J gene TRBJ1-1; possible D gene TRBD1, 6 bases. The germline gives CDR1 KGHSH, CDR2 LQKENI. Trimming took off 2 bases at V and 1 base at J, with 8 bases between the two ends. CDR3 length: 14 residues. CDR3 protein: CASSPLDRNTEAFF. For the CDR3, the DNA is TGTGCCAGCTCACCATTGGACAGGAACACTGAAGCTTTCTTT.

This clone occurred a few times. V gene TRBV7-6 combines with J gene TRBJ2-6; D gene unclear. The germline V and J ends were trimmed by 5 bases and 5 bases, with 7 bases remaining between them. The length of the CDR3 is 13 residues. The germline V gene has CDR1 SGHVS and CDR2 FNYEAQ. The CDR3 protein is CASSPPRANVLTF. The CDR3 bases are TGTGCCAGCAGCCCGCCGAGGGCCAACGTCCTGACTTTC.

This sequence joins TRBV28 and TRBJ1-2, with D possibly being TRBD1 (6 bases). CDR1 MDHEN and CDR2 SYDVKM come from the germline V gene. The V end was cut by 6 bases, the J end by 7 bases, with 15 bases between. The CDR3 loop spans 13 amino acids. The CDR3 sequence: CASSYRQGTGYTF. CDR3 in DNA: TGTGCCAGCAGCTACCGCCAGGGGACTGGCTACACCTTC.

This chain links TRBV6-5 with TRBJ2-6; a weak D match, TRBD2 (6 bases). From germline, CDR1 is MNHEY and CDR2 SVGAGI. V was trimmed by 4 bases and J by 2 bases, leaving 9 bases between them. CDR3 size: 15 residues. The CDR3 coding sequence is TGTGCCAGCAGTTTGGAGGGTCCTGGGGCCAACGTCCTGACTTTC. It yields the protein CASSLEGPGANVLTF.

The rearrangement links TRBV18 to TRBJ2-3, with D perhaps matching TRBD2 (5 bases). Trimming shortened V by 0 bases and J by 11 bases, and 24 bases separated the two germline ends. The CDR3 is made up of 17 amino acids. Germline V gene data show CDR1 as KGHSH and CDR2 as LQKENI. In DNA form, the CDR3 reads TGTGCCAGCTCACCACCCTCTGGAGCGGACGCCTTGGTTGGGCAGTATTTT. The encoded protein is CASSPPSGADALVGQYF.

V gene TRBV6-5 combines with J gene TRBJ2-1; D is ambiguous. CDR1 and CDR2 (germline): MNHEY, SVGAGI. V was clipped by 7 bases and J by 7 bases, with 20 bases between them. The CDR3 covers 15 residues. The CDR3 loop is CASTPNPAKRNEQFF. Written as DNA, the CDR3 is TGTGCCAGCACCCCAAACCCGGCCAAAAGGAATGAGCAGTTCTTC.